This TCR beta chain was captured in a study of cytomegalovirus exposure and HLA in healthy donors. The study, taken as a whole, reports: Among the CMV-associated chains, three were confirmed in vitro as specific for CMV antigens.

Per germline, CDR1 ENHRY and CDR2 SYGVKD. The CDR3 length is 11 residues. V was trimmed by 10 bases and J by 3 bases, leaving 10 bases between them. The data were produced by immunoSEQ multiplex PCR, yet TCRdb's version contains in-frame clones alone and is incomplete. The sample holds over 150,000 clones, more than 80% seen once. Worth noting for this clone: Its antigen is still unknown.

The sequence was collected from a woman under 30 in good health and CMV-seropositive. The sample taken for sequencing was PBMCs. The chain recombines TRBV10-3 with TRBJ2-7; possibly TRBD1 for D (5 bases). The CDR3 spells CATGDSYEQYF. The CDR3 bases are TGTGCCACCGGAGACAGCTACGAGCAGTACTTC.